The clone carrying this T cell receptor (beta chain) was counted many times. Germline V CDR1 and CDR2: SGHTA, FQGNSA. This CDR3 contains 17 residues. Trimming shortened V by 0 bases and J by 4 bases, and 13 bases separated the two germline ends. Amplifying from RNA transcripts, the study obtained TCR beta CDR3 regions. An opening RT-PCR round employed HTBI primers and preceded a second-round multiplex PCR. MiXCR, run by TCRdb on the multiplex PCR reads, gives a single entry per CDR3 protein. The profile covers more than 550,000 distinct CDR3 sequences, with about 38% appearing a single time and 2.5% to 3.5% taken by the ten largest. The data stem from a study of Graves' ophthalmopathy and Graves' hyperthyroidism.

The material sequenced was peripheral blood. The chain combines TRBV7-2 with TRBJ1-6; D is uncertain. This clonotype was obtained from an adult man with Graves' ophthalmopathy. The DNA for the CDR3 is TGTGCCAGCAGCTTAGCGCCGAGTACTAAATATAATTCACCCCTCCACTTT. This codes for CASSLAPSTKYNSPLHF.